The entry below gives a single T cell receptor (beta chain) sequence along with its context. A much bigger clone sits one base away, suggesting this may be a read error. This CDR3 has 15 amino acids. Germline assignment: CDR1 DFQATT and CDR2 SNEGSKA (reference sequence). It was with a sample-barcoded 5' primer and a J-beta primer mix that a second PCR of about 6 to 12 cycles was run. Every single cDNA molecule received a tag from a template-switch adaptor with 12 random nucleotides. TCRdb re-derived calls from the 5' RACE reads in MiXCR, one entry per CDR3 protein. The sample carries 1.5 million to 2 million distinct CDR3 sequences, 28% recorded once. The sample belongs to a study of blood T cells in healthy people across ages.

This clonotype was sampled from a young woman in good health. V usage is TRBV20-1 and J usage is TRBJ1-5, with D uncertain. Sequencing was performed on blood. The DNA for the CDR3 is TGCAGTGCTAGAGATCGCCACGGAAGCAATCAGTCCCAGCATTTT. Amino acid sequence: CSARDRHGSNQSQHF.